A single sample is the source of the 26 T cell receptor beta chains below, sequenced in a study of spatial heterogeneity in lung cancer (dated by TCRdb to about 2019). Taken with the paper, the label for time point translates to: sample taken at primary tumor resection. The library was built by means of 5' RACE. TCRdb names NextSeq 500 as the instrument used. The public reads were run again by TCRdb, first through fastp at Q25 and then through MiXCR, and only productive beta chains were kept. Every distinct CDR3 protein forms one entry, paired with its most common genes and DNA. The sample records roughly 79,000 distinct CDR3 sequences, about 8.5% of which are singletons. The ten biggest clones cover 6.8% of the sample. The sample was PBMCs, taken at surgery. The receptors come from a male donor with early-stage non-small cell lung cancer.

This clonotype was counted ten times or more. The CDR3 DNA reads TGTGCCAGCAGATCTACAGGGCGCCTTGAAAAACTGTTTTTT. It translates to CASRSTGRLEKLFF. V gene TRBV28 combines with J gene TRBJ1-4, with D possibly being TRBD1 (6 bases). V lost 6 bases and J lost 7, with 15 bases in between. Germline CDR1 reads MDHEN; CDR2 reads SYDVKM. The CDR3 contains 14 residues.

In this sample, this clonotype turned up many times. V usage is TRBV3-1 and J usage is TRBJ2-5; D gene ambiguous. The CDR3 runs 13 residues. V was cut by 5 bases and J by 5 bases, with 12 bases left in between. Germline V CDR1 and CDR2: LGHDT, YNNKEL (reference sequence). This chain's CDR3 is CASSFALGETQYF. In nucleotides, the CDR3 is TGTGCCAGCAGCTTTGCTCTAGGGGAGACCCAGTACTTC.

The chain combines TRBV7-8 with TRBJ2-7, with 16 positions matching TRBD2. CDR3 length equals 18 residues. V dropped 4 bases and J dropped 1; count of bases not matched to a gene: 7. Germline loops: CDR1 SGHVS, CDR2 FQNEAQ. CDR3 amino acids: CASSSGLAGGPVSYEQYF. The DNA for the CDR3 is TGTGCCAGCAGCTCGGGACTAGCGGGAGGGCCGGTATCCTACGAGCAGTACTTC.

This clonotype was counted between two and nine times. The CDR3, as DNA: TGCGCCCGTAGGCAGCAGTACTTC. This encodes CARRQQYF. This chain links TRBV23-1 with TRBJ2-7; D is undetermined. TRBV23-1 qualifies as an ORF whose function is uncertain. The CDR3 loop spans 8 amino acids. Trimming pared 11 bases from V and 8 bases from J, leaving 7 bases between.

Notes on this clonotype: Being one base from a much bigger clone, this may be a read error. The rearrangement joins TRBV20-1 to TRBJ2-3; D might be TRBD2 (6 bases). Trimming left V 1 base short and J 7 bases short, with 21 bases between. The germline V gene encodes CDR1 DFQATT and CDR2 SNEGSKA (reference sequence). CDR3 length: 16 residues. This chain's CDR3 is CSARVGGVLVPNTQYF. In DNA form, the CDR3 reads TGCAGTGCTAGAGTGGGGGGAGTCCTGGTCCCTAATACGCAGTATTTT.

Of note for this clonotype: One junction end does not reproduce the germline sequence, and a read error may be involved. The chain couples TRBV5-4 to TRBJ2-7, with TRBD1 identical over 8 bases. This CDR3 is 12 amino acids long. Germline assignment: CDR1 SGHNT and CDR2 YYREEE (reference sequence). The CDR3 nucleotides read TGTGCCAGCAGTCTAACGGCGGACAGGGAGATTTTC. Amino acid sequence: CASSLTADREIF. Looking up the rest from reference TRBV5-4 and TRBJ2-7 gives the full variable domain: ETGVTQSPTHLIKTRGQQVTLRCSSQSGHNTVSWYQQALGQGPQFIFQYYREEENGRGNFPPRFSGLQFPNYSSELNVNALELDDSALYLCASSLTADREIFGPGTRLTVT.

This clonotype was counted ten times or more. The CDR3 coding sequence is TGCAGCGTCCGGGACAGGGGCAGCAATCAGCCCCAGCATTTT. Translating gives CSVRDRGSNQPQHF. The genes are TRBV29-1 and TRBJ1-5; 10 positions match TRBD1. This CDR3 spans 14 amino acids. In germline, CDR1 is SQVTM, CDR2 ANQGSEA. With V trimmed by 6 bases and J by 1 base, 3 bases remained unmatched. The complete variable domain, with remaining parts taken from reference TRBV29-1 and TRBJ1-5, reads SAVISQKPSRDICQRGTSLTIQCQVDSQVTMMFWYRQQPGQSLTLIATANQGSEATYESGFVIDKFPISRPNLTFSTLTVSNMSPEDSSIYLCSVRDRGSNQPQHFGDGTRLSIL.

In this sample, this clonotype turned up a few times. This chain connects TRBV5-1 to TRBJ2-7, with 9 bases lining up with TRBD2. The germline V gene has CDR1 SGHRS and CDR2 YFSETQ. This CDR3 comprises 16 residues. V dropped 0 bases and J dropped 5; count of bases not matched to a gene: 9. Here the CDR3 reads CASSLVRLAAPDEQYF. Here the CDR3 DNA reads TGCGCCAGCAGCTTGGTTCGACTAGCGGCTCCTGACGAGCAGTACTTC.

This clonotype has more than one count but fewer than ten. V gene TRBV10-3 combines with J gene TRBJ1-2; the D is unclear. The germline V and J ends were trimmed by 10 bases and 3 bases, with 21 bases remaining between them. Germline-derived CDR1 and CDR2 are ENHRY and SYGVKD. The CDR3 has 15 amino acids. CDR3 DNA: TGTGCCACCTCCGACGAGGCGAACGGGCACTATGGCTACACCTTC. Protein: CATSDEANGHYGYTF.

This clonotype has at least ten counts. The chain carries TRBV5-6 and TRBJ1-1; the D gene is possibly TRBD1 (5 bases). Germline CDR1 SGHDT, CDR2 YYEEEE. The germline V and J ends were trimmed by 0 bases and 7 bases, with 13 bases remaining between them. This CDR3 contains 14 residues. The CDR3 bases are TGTGCCAGCAGCTTGGCGATCGAGGGGATTGAAGCTTTCTTT. It specifies CASSLAIEGIEAFF.

This clonotype showed up many times. This chain links TRBV20-1 with TRBJ2-1; D possibly matches TRBD1 or TRBD2 (5 bases each). Per the germline V gene, CDR1 is DFQATT and CDR2 is SNEGSKA (reference sequence). CDR3 length: 10 amino acids. The germline V and J ends were trimmed by 8 bases and 8 bases, with 10 bases remaining between them. The CDR3 region is CSLLGHEQFF. The CDR3, as DNA: TGCAGTCTACTGGGACATGAGCAGTTCTTC.

The gene calls are TRBV27 and TRBJ1-5, with D possibly TRBD1 on 6 matching bases. CDR1 is MNHEY, CDR2 SMNVEV, per germline (reference sequence). Deletions cut 5 bases from V and 1 base from J, with 12 bases between. The CDR3 is 15 amino acids. The CDR3, as DNA: TGTGCCAGCAGTAGAGAGACAGGAAGCAATCAGCCCCAGCATTTT. This sequence encodes CASSRETGSNQPQHF.

This clonotype was detected a few times. The chain is built from TRBV7-8 and TRBJ2-1, with 13 bases lining up with TRBD2. The CDR3 has 16 amino acids. V was pared by 2 bases and J by 7 bases, with 5 bases of the junction left unmatched. Germline V lookup: CDR1 SGHVS, CDR2 FQNEAQ. As DNA, the CDR3 is TGTGCCAGCAGCTTACGAAGGACTAGCGGGAGAAATGAGCAGTTCTTC. This encodes CASSLRRTSGRNEQFF. The full variable domain, rest sourced from reference TRBV7-8 and TRBJ2-1, is GAGVSQSPRYKVAKRGQDVALRCDPISGHVSLFWYQQALGQGPEFLTYFQNEAQLDKSGLPSDRFFAERPEGSVSTLKIQRTQQEDSAVYLCASSLRRTSGRNEQFFGPGTRLTVL.

This clonotype was seen many times. This chain links TRBV7-9 with TRBJ2-7, with 7 bases that match TRBD1. From germline, CDR1 is SEHNR and CDR2 FQNEAQ (reference sequence). The CDR3 is 15 amino acids. V shed 5 bases and J 0 bases; nucleotides not matched to a gene: 7. The DNA of the CDR3 is TGTGCCAGCAGCCCTCGACAGGGTAGCTCCTACGAGCAGTACTTC. This translates into CASSPRQGSSYEQYF.

This clonotype was seen ten or more times. The V call is TRBV6-1, the J call TRBJ1-5; D is unclear. Germline assignment: CDR1 MNHNS and CDR2 SASEGT. V lost 2 bases, J lost 7 bases, and 18 bases lay in between. The CDR3 loop spans 16 amino acids. The CDR3 here is CASSEFATNRRQPQHF. For the CDR3, the DNA is TGTGCCAGCAGTGAATTCGCGACAAACCGGAGGCAGCCCCAGCATTTT.

This clonotype was seen at least ten times. The V gene is TRBV11-2, the J gene TRBJ2-1, with 10 nucleotides matching TRBD2. Germline V gives CDR1 SGHAT, CDR2 FQNNGV. The J segment lost 9 bases and the V segment lost 3 bases, leaving 8 bases of the junction unmatched. This CDR3 has 15 residues. As DNA, the CDR3 is TGTGCCAGCAGCTTGAGCGGGAGGGCAGCCCTTGAGCAGTTCTTC. Translating it yields CASSLSGRAALEQFF. The complete variable domain, with remaining parts taken from reference TRBV11-2 and TRBJ2-1, reads EAGVAQSPRYKIIEKRQSVAFWCNPISGHATLYWYQQILGQGPKLLIQFQNNGVVDDSQLPKDRFSAERLKGVDSTLKIQPAKLEDSAVYLCASSLSGRAALEQFFGPGTRLTVL.

The chain has TRBV7-2 and TRBJ1-1; no firm D call. CDR3 length equals 14 residues. Deletions cut 10 bases from V and 0 bases from J, with 15 bases between. Germline-derived CDR1 and CDR2 are SGHTA and FQGNSA. The CDR3: CAIKDALMNTEAFF. The CDR3 DNA is TGTGCCATAAAGGACGCTTTAATGAACACTGAAGCTTTCTTT.

This clonotype was picked up many times. The V gene is TRBV7-2, the J gene TRBJ2-7; 9 nucleotides align to TRBD1. Germline CDR1 reads SGHTA; CDR2 reads FQGNSA. The J segment lost 6 bases and the V segment lost 1 base, leaving 4 bases of the junction unmatched. This CDR3 is built from 14 residues. Here the CDR3 reads CASSLDRGRPEQYF. The CDR3, as DNA: TGTGCCAGCAGCTTAGACAGGGGGCGGCCCGAGCAGTACTTC. Complete variable domain (other parts from reference TRBV7-2 and TRBJ2-7): GAGVSQSPSNKVTEKGKDVELRCDPISGHTALYWYRQSLGQGLEFLIYFQGNSAPDKSGLPSDRFSAERTGGSVSTLTIQRTQQEDSAVYLCASSLDRGRPEQYFGPGTRLTVT.

The rearrangement joins TRBV6-2 or TRBV6-3 to TRBJ2-7; no reliable D call. Germline-derived CDR1 and CDR2 are MNHEY and SVGEGT. The length of the CDR3 is 9 residues. V was shortened by 2 bases and J by 7 bases, with 0 bases between the two germline ends. The CDR3 DNA reads TGTGCCAGCAGTTACGAGCAGTACTTC. Translated, it gives CASSYEQYF.

This clonotype was seen ten or more times. V is TRBV7-9 and J is TRBJ2-1; weak D call: TRBD2 (5 bases). Germline V gene data show CDR1 as SEHNR and CDR2 as FQNEAQ (reference sequence). V was pared by 5 bases and J by 5 bases, with 13 bases between. This CDR3 is 14 amino acids long. The DNA for the CDR3 is TGTGCCAGCAGCGAGGGAGCCTCTCACAATGAGCAGTTCTTC. As protein: CASSEGASHNEQFF.

This clonotype occurred many times. The chain recombines TRBV6-2 or TRBV6-3 with TRBJ2-3; 7 bases align to TRBD2. V trimming: 0 bases; J trimming: 5 bases; junction bases outside the gene matches: 8. The V gene's germline CDR1 is MNHEY and CDR2 SVGEGT. CDR3 length: 16 amino acids. CDR3 sequence: CASSYSTGRAVDTQYF. The CDR3 nucleotides read TGTGCCAGCAGTTACTCGACGGGGAGGGCCGTAGATACGCAGTATTTT.

This clonotype was observed many times. The gene calls are TRBV7-6 and TRBJ2-3; weak D call: TRBD1 (5 bases). Germline values: CDR1 SGHVS, CDR2 FNYEAQ. The CDR3 has 13 amino acids. V was pared by 4 bases and J by 2 bases, with 7 bases between. The CDR3 protein is CASSSQVTDTQYF. CDR3 DNA sequence: TGTGCCAGCAGCTCACAGGTCACAGATACGCAGTATTTT.

This clonotype came up many times. The chain joins TRBV6-5 to TRBJ1-1, with D perhaps TRBD1 (5 bases). Germline assignment: CDR1 MNHEY and CDR2 SVGAGI. The CDR3 is made up of 14 amino acids. V gave up 4 bases and J gave up 4 bases, with 13 bases separating them. The CDR3 DNA reads as TGTGCCAGCAGTTCCCGGGACCCCAGCACTGAAGCTTTCTTT. This sequence encodes CASSSRDPSTEAFF.

Regarding this clonotype: This is likely a read error, given that the CDR3 carries no conserved phenylalanine or tryptophan at its end. The V gene is TRBV9, the J gene TRBJ2-7, with TRBD1 matching over 8 bases. Germline V gives CDR1 SGDLS, CDR2 YYNGEE. This CDR3 has 15 amino acids. The trim removed 0 bases at V and 5 bases at J, leaving 7 bases unmatched. The CDR3 sequence: CASSVGPGGIDEQYY. In DNA form, the CDR3 reads TGTGCCAGCAGCGTAGGTCCAGGGGGCATCGACGAGCAGTACTAC.

This clonotype was seen at least ten times. The chain recombines TRBV10-3 with TRBJ1-1; D possibly corresponds to TRBD1 (6 bases). CDR3 size: 13 residues. V gave up 8 bases and J gave up 5 bases, with 15 bases separating them. Germline V gene sequence: CDR1 ENHRY, CDR2 SYGVKD. The CDR3 loop reads CAIAEQGGTEAFF. CDR3 DNA sequence: TGTGCCATCGCCGAACAGGGAGGGACTGAAGCTTTCTTT.

This clonotype was seen ten or more times. The J gene is TRBJ2-7, the V gene TRBV27; tentatively, D is TRBD2 (5 bases). Between the trimmed V and J ends, which lost 6 bases and 5 bases, there was a span of 14 bases. Germline V lookup: CDR1 MNHEY, CDR2 SMNVEV (reference sequence). CDR3 size: 13 residues. CDR3 residues: CASSEGPGDEQYF. The CDR3 DNA sequence: TGTGCCAGCAGCGAGGGCCCTGGTGACGAGCAGTACTTC.